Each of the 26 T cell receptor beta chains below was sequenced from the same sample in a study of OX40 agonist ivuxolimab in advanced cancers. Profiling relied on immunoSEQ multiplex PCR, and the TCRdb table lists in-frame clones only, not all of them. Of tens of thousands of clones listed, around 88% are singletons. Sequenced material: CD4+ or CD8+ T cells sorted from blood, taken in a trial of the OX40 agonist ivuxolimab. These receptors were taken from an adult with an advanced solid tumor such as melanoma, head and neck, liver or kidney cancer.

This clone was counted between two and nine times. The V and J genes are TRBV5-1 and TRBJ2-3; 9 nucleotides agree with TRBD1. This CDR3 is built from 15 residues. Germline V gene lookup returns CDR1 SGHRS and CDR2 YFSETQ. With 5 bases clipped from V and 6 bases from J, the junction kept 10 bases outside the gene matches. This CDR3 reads CASRPGQGVLDTQYF. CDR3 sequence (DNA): TGCGCCAGCAGGCCGGGACAGGGTGTTTTGGATACGCAGTATTTT.

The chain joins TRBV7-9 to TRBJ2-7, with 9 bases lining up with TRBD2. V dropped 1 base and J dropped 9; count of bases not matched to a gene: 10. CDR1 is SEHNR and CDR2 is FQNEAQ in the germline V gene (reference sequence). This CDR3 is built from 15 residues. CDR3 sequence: CASSLGPGTSNMQYF. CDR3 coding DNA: TGTGCCAGCAGCTTAGGCCCGGGGACTAGCAATATGCAGTACTTC.

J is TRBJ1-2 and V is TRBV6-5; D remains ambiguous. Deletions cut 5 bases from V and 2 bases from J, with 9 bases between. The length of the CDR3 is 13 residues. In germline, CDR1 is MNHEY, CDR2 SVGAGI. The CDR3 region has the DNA TGTGCCAGCAGTCCTGAACAAAACTATGGCTACACCTTC. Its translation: CASSPEQNYGYTF.

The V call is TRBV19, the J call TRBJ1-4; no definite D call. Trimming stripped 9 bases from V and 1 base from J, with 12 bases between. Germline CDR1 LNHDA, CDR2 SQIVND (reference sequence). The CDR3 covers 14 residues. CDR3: CASKSPGTNEKLFF. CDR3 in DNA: TGTGCCAGCAAGTCTCCTGGAACTAATGAAAAACTGTTTTTT.

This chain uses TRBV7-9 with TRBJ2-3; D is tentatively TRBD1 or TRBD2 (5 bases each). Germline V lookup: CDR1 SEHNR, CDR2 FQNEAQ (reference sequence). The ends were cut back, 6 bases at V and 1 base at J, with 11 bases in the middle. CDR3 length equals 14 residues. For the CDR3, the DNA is TGTGCCAGCAGTCCCCGAGGGGGCACAGATACGCAGTATTTT. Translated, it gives CASSPRGGTDTQYF.

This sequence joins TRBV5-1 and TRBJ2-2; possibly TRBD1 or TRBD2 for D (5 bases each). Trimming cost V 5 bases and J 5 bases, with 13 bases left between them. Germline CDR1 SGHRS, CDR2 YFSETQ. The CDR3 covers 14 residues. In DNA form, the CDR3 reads TGCGCCAGCAGGCCCGCAGGGAGTACCGGGGAGCTGTTTTTT. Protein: CASRPAGSTGELFF.

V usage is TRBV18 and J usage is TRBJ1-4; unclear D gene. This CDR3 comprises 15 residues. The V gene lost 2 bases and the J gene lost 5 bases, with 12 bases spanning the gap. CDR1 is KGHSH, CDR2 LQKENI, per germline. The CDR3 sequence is CASSPDTDRNEKLFF. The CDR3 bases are TGTGCCAGCTCACCAGACACCGACCGGAATGAAAAACTGTTTTTT. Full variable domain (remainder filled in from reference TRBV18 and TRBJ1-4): NAGVMQNPRHLVRRRGQEARLRCSPMKGHSHVYWYRQLPEEGLKFMVYLQKENIIDESGMPKERFSAEFPKEGPSILRIQQVVRGDSAAYFCASSPDTDRNEKLFFGSGTQLSVL.

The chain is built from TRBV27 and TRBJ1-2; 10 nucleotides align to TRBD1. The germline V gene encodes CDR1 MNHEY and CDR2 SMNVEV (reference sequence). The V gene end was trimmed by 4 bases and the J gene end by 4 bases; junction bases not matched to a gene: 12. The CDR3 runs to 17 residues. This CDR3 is CASSSMGSGTGVYGYTF. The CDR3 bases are TGTGCCAGCAGTTCAATGGGCTCCGGGACAGGGGTCTATGGCTACACCTTC.

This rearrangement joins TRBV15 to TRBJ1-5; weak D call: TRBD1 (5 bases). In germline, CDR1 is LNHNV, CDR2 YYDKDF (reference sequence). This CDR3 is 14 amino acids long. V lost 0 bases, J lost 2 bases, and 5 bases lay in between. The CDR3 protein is CATSRDRGNQPQHF. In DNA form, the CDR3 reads TGTGCCACCAGCAGAGACAGGGGCAATCAGCCCCAGCATTTT. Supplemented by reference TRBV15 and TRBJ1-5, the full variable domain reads DAMVIQNPRYQVTQFGKPVTLSCSQTLNHNVMYWYQQKSSQAPKLLFHYYDKDFNNEADTPDNFQSRRPNTSFCFLDIRSPGLGDTAMYLCATSRDRGNQPQHFGDGTRLSIL.

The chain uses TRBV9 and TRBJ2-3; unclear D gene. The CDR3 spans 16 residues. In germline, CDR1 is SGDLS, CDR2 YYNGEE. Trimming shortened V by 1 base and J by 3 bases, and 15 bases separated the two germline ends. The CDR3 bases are TGTGCCAGCAGCGTAAGTGGCCCCAAGGGTACAGATACGCAGTATTTT. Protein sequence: CASSVSGPKGTDTQYF.

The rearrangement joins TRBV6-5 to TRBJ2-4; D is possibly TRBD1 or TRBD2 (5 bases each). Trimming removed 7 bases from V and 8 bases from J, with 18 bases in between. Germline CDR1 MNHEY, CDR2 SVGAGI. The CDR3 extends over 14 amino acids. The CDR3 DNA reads TGTGCCAGCAACGAGGGGATGCAAAAGTACATTCAGTACTTC. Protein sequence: CASNEGMQKYIQYF.

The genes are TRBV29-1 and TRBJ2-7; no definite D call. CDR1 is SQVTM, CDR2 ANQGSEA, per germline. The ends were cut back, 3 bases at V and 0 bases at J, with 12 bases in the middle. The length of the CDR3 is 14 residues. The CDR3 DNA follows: TGCAGCGTTGAGACCCCAGGTTCCTCCTACGAGCAGTACTTC. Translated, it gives CSVETPGSSYEQYF.

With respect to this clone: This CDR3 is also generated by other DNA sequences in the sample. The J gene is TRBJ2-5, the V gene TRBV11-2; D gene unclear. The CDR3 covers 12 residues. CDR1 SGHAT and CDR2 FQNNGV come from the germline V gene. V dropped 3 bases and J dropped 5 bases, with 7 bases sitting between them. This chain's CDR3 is CASSLVGETQYF. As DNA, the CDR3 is TGTGCCAGCAGCTTGGTGGGGGAGACCCAGTACTTC.

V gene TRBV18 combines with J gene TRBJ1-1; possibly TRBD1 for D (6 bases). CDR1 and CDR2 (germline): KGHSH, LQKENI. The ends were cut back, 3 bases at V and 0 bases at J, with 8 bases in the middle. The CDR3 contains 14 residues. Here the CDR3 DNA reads TGTGCCAGCTCACCGGGACAATTGAACACTGAAGCTTTCTTT. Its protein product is CASSPGQLNTEAFF.

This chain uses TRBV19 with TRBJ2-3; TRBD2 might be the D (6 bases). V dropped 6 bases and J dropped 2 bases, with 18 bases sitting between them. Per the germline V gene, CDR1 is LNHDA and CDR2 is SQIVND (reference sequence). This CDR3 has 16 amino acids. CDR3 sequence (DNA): TGTGCCAGTAGGGGGGGTACACTCCTTCTCACAGATACGCAGTATTTT. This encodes CASRGGTLLLTDTQYF.

CDR3 loop: CASSSRQGAFEQYF. DNA for the CDR3: TGTGCCAGCAGTTCCCGGCAGGGGGCATTCGAGCAGTACTTC. V is TRBV28 and J is TRBJ2-7, with 8 positions matching TRBD1. This CDR3 contains 14 residues. With V trimmed by 4 bases and J by 6 bases, 8 bases remained unmatched. Per germline, CDR1 MDHEN and CDR2 SYDVKM.

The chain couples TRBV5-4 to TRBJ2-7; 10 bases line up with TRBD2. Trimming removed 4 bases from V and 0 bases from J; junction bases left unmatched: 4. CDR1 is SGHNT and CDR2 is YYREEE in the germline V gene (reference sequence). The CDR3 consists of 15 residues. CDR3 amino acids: CASSPLAGSSYEQYF. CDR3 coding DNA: TGTGCCAGCAGCCCACTAGCGGGGTCCTCCTACGAGCAGTACTTC.

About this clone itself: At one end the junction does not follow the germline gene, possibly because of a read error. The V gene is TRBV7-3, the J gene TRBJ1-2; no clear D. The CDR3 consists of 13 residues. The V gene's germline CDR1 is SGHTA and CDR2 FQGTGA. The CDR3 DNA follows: TGTGCCAGCAGCGCGAAGAGGGAGGGCCCCCGAGCGTTC. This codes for CASSAKREGPRAF.

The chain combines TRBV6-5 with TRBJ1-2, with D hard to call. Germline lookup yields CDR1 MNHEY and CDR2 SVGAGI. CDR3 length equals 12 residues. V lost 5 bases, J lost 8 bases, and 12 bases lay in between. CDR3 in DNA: TGTGCCAGCAGTGAAGCCCGGGAGGGCTACACCTTC. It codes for CASSEAREGYTF.

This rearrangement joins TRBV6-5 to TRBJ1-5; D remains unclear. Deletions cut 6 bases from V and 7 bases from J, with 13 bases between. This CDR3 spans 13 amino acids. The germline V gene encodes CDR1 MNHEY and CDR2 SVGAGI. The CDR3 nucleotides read TGTGCCAGCAGAACCAGGAGGGAACAGCCCCAGCATTTT. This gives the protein CASRTRREQPQHF.

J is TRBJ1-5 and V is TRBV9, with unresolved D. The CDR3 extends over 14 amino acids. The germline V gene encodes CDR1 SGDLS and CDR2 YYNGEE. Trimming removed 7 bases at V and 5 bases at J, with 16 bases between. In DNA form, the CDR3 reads TGTGCCAGCGCTCGCGCCCCCGGAGATCAGCCCCAGCATTTT. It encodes CASARAPGDQPQHF.

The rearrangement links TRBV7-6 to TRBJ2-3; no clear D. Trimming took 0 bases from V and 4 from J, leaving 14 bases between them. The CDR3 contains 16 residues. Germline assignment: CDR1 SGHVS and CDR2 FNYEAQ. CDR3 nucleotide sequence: TGTGCCAGCAGCTTAGCCTTGACCCAGGTCTCAGATACGCAGTATTTT. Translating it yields CASSLALTQVSDTQYF.

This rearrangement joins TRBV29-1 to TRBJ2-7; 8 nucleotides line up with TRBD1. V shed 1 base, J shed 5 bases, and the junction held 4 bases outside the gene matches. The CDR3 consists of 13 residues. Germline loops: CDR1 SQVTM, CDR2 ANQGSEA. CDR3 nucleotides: TGCAGCGTTGAAGGACAGGGGTCGAACGAGCAGTACTTC. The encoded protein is CSVEGQGSNEQYF.

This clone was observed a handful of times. The CDR3 protein is CASSVGTGGWDTEAFF. CDR3 sequence (DNA): TGTGCCAGCAGCGTTGGGACGGGAGGATGGGACACTGAAGCTTTCTTT. The gene calls are TRBV5-6 and TRBJ1-1; D perhaps matches TRBD1 (5 bases). Germline V CDR1 and CDR2: SGHDT, YYEEEE. CDR3 size: 16 residues. Trimming cost V 4 bases and J 3 bases, with 19 bases left between them.

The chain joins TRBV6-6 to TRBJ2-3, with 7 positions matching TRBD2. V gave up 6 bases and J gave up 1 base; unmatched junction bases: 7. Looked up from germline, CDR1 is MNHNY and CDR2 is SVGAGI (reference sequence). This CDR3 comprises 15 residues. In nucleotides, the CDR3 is TGTGCCAGCAGCCACGGGGGGATGGGCACAGATACGCAGTATTTT. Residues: CASSHGGMGTDTQYF.

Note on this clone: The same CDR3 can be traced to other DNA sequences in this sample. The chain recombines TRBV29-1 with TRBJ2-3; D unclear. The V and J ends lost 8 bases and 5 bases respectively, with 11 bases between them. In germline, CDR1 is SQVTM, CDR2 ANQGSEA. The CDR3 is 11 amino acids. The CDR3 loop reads CSSTKVDTQYF. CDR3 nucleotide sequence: TGCAGCTCGACCAAGGTAGATACGCAGTATTTT.